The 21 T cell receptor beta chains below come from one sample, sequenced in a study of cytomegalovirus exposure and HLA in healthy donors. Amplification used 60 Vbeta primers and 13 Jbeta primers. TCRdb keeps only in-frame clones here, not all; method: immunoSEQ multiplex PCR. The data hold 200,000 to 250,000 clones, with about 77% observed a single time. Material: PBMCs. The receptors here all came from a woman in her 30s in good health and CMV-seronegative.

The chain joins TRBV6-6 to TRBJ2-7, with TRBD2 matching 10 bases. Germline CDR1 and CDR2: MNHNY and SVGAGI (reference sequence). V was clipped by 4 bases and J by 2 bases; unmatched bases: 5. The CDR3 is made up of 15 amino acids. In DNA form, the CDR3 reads TGTGCCAGCAGTTGGTCTAGCGGGGGAGCCTACGAGCAGTACTTC. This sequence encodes CASSWSSGGAYEQYF.

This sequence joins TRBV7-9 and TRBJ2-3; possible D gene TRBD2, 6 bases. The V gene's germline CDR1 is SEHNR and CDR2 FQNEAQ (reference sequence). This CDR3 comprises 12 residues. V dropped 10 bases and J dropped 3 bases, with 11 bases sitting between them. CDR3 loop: CATPEGTDTQYF. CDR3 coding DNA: TGTGCCACCCCGGAGGGGACAGATACGCAGTATTTT.

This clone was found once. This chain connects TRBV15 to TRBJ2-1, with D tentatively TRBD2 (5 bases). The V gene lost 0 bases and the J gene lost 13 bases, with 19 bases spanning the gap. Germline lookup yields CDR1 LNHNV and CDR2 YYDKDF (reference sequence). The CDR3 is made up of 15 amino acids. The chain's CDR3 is CATSRDPSGQEAQFF. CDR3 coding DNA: TGTGCCACCAGCAGAGATCCCAGCGGTCAAGAGGCCCAGTTCTTC.

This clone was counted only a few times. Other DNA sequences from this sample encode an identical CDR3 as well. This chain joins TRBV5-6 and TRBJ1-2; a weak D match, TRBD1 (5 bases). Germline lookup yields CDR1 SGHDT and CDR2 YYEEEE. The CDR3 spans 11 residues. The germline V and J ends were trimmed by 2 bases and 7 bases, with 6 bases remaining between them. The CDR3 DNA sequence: TGTGCCAGCAGCTTTAGGGGTGGCTACACCTTC. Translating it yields CASSFRGGYTF.

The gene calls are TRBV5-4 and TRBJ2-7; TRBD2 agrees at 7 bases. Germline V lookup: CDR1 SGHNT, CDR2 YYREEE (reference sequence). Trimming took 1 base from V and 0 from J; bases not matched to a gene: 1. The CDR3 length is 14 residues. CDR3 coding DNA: TGTGCCAGCAGCTTGCAGCGGGACTCCTACGAGCAGTACTTC. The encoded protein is CASSLQRDSYEQYF.

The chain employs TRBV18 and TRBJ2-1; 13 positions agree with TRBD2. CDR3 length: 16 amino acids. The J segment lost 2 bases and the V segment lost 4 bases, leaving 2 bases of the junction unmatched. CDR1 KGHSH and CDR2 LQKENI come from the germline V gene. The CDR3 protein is CASSRGLAGTYNEQFF. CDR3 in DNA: TGTGCCAGCTCACGGGGACTAGCGGGGACCTACAATGAGCAGTTCTTC.

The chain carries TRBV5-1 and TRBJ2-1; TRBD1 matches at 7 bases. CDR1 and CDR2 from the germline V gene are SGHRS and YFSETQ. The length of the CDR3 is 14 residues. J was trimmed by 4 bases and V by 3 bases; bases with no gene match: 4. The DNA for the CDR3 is TGCGCCAGCAGCTCCGGGACAGAATACAATGAGCAGTTCTTC. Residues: CASSSGTEYNEQFF.

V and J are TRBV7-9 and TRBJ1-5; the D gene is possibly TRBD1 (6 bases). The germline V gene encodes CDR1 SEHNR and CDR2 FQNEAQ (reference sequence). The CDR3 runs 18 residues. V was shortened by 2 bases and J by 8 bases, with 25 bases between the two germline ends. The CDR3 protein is CASSLSVVRETGLEPQHF. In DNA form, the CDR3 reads TGTGCCAGCAGCTTATCTGTGGTCCGCGAGACAGGCCTGGAGCCCCAGCATTTT.

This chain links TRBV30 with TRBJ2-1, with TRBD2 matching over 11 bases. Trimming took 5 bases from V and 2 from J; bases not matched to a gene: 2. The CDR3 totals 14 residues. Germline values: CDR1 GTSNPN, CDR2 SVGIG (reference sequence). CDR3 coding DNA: TGTGCCTGGGGTAGCGGGAGGGCCTACAATGAGCAGTTCTTC. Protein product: CAWGSGRAYNEQFF. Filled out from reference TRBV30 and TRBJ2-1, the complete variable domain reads SQTIHQWPATLVQPVGSPLSLECTVEGTSNPNLYWYRQAAGRGLQLLFYSVGIGQISSEVPQNLSASRPQDRQFILSSKKLLLSDSGFYLCAWGSGRAYNEQFFGPGTRLTVL.

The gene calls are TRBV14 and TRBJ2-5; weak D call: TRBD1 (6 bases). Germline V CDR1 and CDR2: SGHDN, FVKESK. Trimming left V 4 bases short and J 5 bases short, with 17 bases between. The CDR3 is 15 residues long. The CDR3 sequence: CASSPGTFTRETQYF. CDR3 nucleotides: TGTGCCAGCAGCCCTGGGACATTTACTAGGGAGACCCAGTACTTC.

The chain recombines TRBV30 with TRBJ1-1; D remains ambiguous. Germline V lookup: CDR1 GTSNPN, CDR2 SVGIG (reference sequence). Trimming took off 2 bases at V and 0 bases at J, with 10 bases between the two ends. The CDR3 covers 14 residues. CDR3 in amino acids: CAWSTPGLNTEAFF. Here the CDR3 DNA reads TGTGCCTGGAGTACACCGGGATTGAACACTGAAGCTTTCTTT.

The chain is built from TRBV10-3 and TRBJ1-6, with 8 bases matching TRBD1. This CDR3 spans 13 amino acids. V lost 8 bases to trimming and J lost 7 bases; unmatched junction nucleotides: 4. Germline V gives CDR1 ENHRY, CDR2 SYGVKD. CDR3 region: CAIGQGANSPLHF. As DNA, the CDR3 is TGTGCCATCGGGCAGGGGGCGAATTCACCCCTCCACTTT.

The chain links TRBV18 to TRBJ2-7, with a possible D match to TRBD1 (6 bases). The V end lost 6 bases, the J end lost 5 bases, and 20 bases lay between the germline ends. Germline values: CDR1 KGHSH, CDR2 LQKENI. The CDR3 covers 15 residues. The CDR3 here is CASSPGQLSFNEQYF. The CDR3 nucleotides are TGTGCCAGCTCCCCTGGACAGCTCTCATTCAACGAGCAGTACTTC.

CDR3 DNA: TGTGCCAGCAGCTCGGGACTAGCGGGGCCGGCCAATGAGCAGTTCTTC. Translated: CASSSGLAGPANEQFF. The chain links TRBV9 to TRBJ2-1, with 13 nucleotides matching TRBD2. The CDR3 is 16 residues long. Losses at the gene ends were 4 bases for V and 6 bases for J; bases not matched to a gene: 7. CDR1 SGDLS and CDR2 YYNGEE come from the germline V gene.

CDR3 loop: CASMRQGRETQYF. CDR3 coding DNA: TGTGCCAGCATGAGACAGGGACGGGAGACCCAGTACTTC. The V call is TRBV11-2, the J call TRBJ2-5, with 7 positions matching TRBD1. V gave up 7 bases and J gave up 5 bases; unmatched junction bases: 7. Germline values: CDR1 SGHAT, CDR2 FQNNGV. This CDR3 comprises 13 residues.

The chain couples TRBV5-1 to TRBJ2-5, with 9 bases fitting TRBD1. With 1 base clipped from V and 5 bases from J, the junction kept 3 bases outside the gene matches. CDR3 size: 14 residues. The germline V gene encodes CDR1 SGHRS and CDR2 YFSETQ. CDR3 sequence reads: CASSLTGGRETQYF. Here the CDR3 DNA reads TGCGCCAGCAGCTTGACAGGGGGCCGGGAGACCCAGTACTTC. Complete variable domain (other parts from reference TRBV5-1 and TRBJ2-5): KAGVTQTPRYLIKTRGQQVTLSCSPISGHRSVSWYQQTPGQGLQFLFEYFSETQRNKGNFPGRFSGRQFSNSRSEMNVSTLELGDSALYLCASSLTGGRETQYFGPGTRLLVL.

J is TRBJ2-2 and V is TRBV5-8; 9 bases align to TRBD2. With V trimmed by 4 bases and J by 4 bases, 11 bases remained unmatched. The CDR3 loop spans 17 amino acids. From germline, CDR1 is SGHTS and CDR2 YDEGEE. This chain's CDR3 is CASSQGGRALGTGELFF. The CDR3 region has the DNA TGTGCCAGCAGCCAGGGCGGGAGGGCCCTCGGCACCGGGGAGCTGTTTTTT.

In DNA form, the CDR3 reads TGTGCCACAGGGGCGTACCTCTCCTACGAGCAGTACTTC. Translated, it gives CATGAYLSYEQYF. The chain recombines TRBV6-5 with TRBJ2-7, with a weak D call TRBD1 (6 bases). V lost 10 bases, J lost 0 bases, and 13 bases lay in between. Germline-derived CDR1 and CDR2 are MNHEY and SVGAGI. The CDR3 consists of 13 residues.

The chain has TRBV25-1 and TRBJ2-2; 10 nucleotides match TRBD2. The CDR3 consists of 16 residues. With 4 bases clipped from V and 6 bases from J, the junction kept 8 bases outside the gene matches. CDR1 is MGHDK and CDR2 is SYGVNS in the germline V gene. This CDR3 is CASSASIGLAAGELFF. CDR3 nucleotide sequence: TGTGCCAGCAGTGCCTCGATCGGACTAGCGGCCGGGGAGCTGTTTTTT.

The CDR3 coding sequence is TGTGCCTGGACAGAAACTAACTATGGCTACACCTTC. This encodes CAWTETNYGYTF. The J gene is TRBJ1-2, the V gene TRBV30; the D is unclear. The CDR3 covers 12 residues. V dropped 4 bases and J dropped 0 bases, with 6 bases sitting between them. Germline V CDR1 and CDR2: GTSNPN, SVGIG (reference sequence).

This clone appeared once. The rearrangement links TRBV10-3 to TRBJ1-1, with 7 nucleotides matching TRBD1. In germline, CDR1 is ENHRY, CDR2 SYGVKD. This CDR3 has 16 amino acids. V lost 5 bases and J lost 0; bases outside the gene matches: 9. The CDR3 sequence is CAISSRDSSMNTEAFF. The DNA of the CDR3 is TGTGCCATCAGTTCGCGGGACAGTAGCATGAACACTGAAGCTTTCTTT.